Listed below are T cell receptor beta chains from one sample, sequenced in a study of blood T cell repertoires in COVID-19. Sequencing used immunoSEQ multiplex PCR; TCRdb keeps in-frame clones, though not all of them. The table lists a few hundred thousand clones, roughly 89% of them singletons. The sample consisted of peripheral blood. The receptors come from a woman aged 40 to 50 with COVID-19, enrolled during active disease. Both conserved end residues are part of each CDR3. Each record gives: CDR3 protein, CDR3 DNA, V gene, clone size, J gene, D gene. A D gene is named only where the DNA matches it firmly. Size tells how often a clone was seen (once, few, many) or the class of an expanded clone, and some rows leave it out.

CASSPSMGGGLAGAAGEQFF	TGTGCCAGCAGCCCGAGTATGGGGGGTGGGCTAGCGGGGGCCGCCGGTGAGCAGTTCTTC	TRBV9	NA	TRBJ2-1	TRBD2
CASSLTGTGADTQYF	TGCGCCAGCAGCCTGACCGGGACAGGGGCAGATACGCAGTATTTT	TRBV5-1	NA	TRBJ2-3	TRBD1
CASSLWMTGATNEKLFF	TGTGCCAGCAGTTTATGGATGACAGGGGCAACTAATGAAAAACTGTTTTTT	TRBV28	NA	TRBJ1-4	TRBD1
CASSMDRKTTSGSASTDTQYF	TGTGCCAGTAGTATGGACAGAAAAACGACTAGCGGGAGTGCGAGCACAGATACGCAGTATTTT	TRBV19	NA	TRBJ2-3	TRBD2
CASRLTGNNSPLHF	TGTGCCAGCAGGCTAACAGGGAACAATTCACCCCTCCACTTT	TRBV28	NA	TRBJ1-6	NA
CASRLTGEGDTEAFF	TGTGCCAGCAGGCTCACAGGGGAAGGGGACACTGAAGCTTTCTTT	TRBV28	NA	TRBJ1-1	TRBD1
CAWRGWVQGLVYEQYF	TGTGCCTGGAGGGGATGGGTTCAGGGACTAGTCTACGAGCAGTACTTC	TRBV30	NA	TRBJ2-7	TRBD2
CASSPSDRVRNQPQHF	TGTGCCAGCTCACCATCCGACAGGGTCCGCAATCAGCCCCAGCATTTT	TRBV18	once	TRBJ1-5	TRBD1
CASSPVTGGAEAFF	TGCGCCAGCAGCCCGGTGACAGGCGGAGCTGAAGCTTTCTTT	TRBV5-1	few	TRBJ1-1	NA
CATSEAGTGNEQFF	TGTGCCACCAGTGAGGCCGGGACAGGGAATGAGCAGTTCTTC	TRBV24-1	NA	TRBJ2-1	TRBD1
CASSRIQGNSPLHF	TGTGCCAGCAGCCGCATACAGGGGAATTCACCCCTCCACTTT	TRBV5-6	NA	TRBJ1-6	TRBD1
CAWSPILASEQYF	TGTGCCTGGAGTCCGATTCTCGCGAGTGAGCAGTACTTC	TRBV30	NA	TRBJ2-7	NA
CASSLDSLSYNSPLHF	TGTGCCAGCAGCTTAGACAGTCTCTCCTATAATTCACCCCTCCACTTT	TRBV5-4	NA	TRBJ1-6	NA
CASSAGGALGTEAFF	TGCGCCAGCAGCGCGGGCGGGGCGTTAGGCACTGAAGCTTTCTTT	TRBV5-1	NA	TRBJ1-1	NA
CASSLRQGDSPLHF	TGTGCCAGCAGCTTACGACAGGGTGATTCACCCCTCCACTTT	TRBV9	NA	TRBJ1-6	TRBD1
CASSLSGATNEKLFF	TGTGCCAGCAGTTTAAGCGGGGCAACTAATGAAAAACTGTTTTTT	TRBV28	once	TRBJ1-4	NA
CATTSGLAGSTDTQYF	TGTGCCACCACGTCGGGACTAGCGGGCTCCACAGATACGCAGTATTTT	TRBV15	NA	TRBJ2-3	TRBD2
CASSRDRMNTEAFF	TGTGCCAGCTCACGGGACAGAATGAACACTGAAGCTTTCTTT	TRBV18	NA	TRBJ1-1	TRBD1
CASSPAAGVHLNEQFF	TGTGCCAGCAGTCCAGCGGCGGGAGTGCATCTCAATGAGCAGTTCTTC	TRBV27	NA	TRBJ2-1	TRBD2
CASSTGGIADTQYF	TGTGCCAGTTCGACAGGGGGGATTGCAGATACGCAGTATTTT	TRBV19	NA	TRBJ2-3	TRBD1
CASSQDGTGPNEKLFF	TGCGCCAGCAGCCAAGACGGGACAGGACCTAATGAAAAACTGTTTTTT	TRBV4-3	NA	TRBJ1-4	TRBD1
CASIRGASGYEQYF	TGTGCCAGCATTAGGGGCGCTAGCGGCTACGAGCAGTACTTC	TRBV6-6	once	TRBJ2-7	TRBD2
CASFGRGSEEKLFF	TGTGCCAGCTTTGGCCGGGGATCCGAAGAAAAACTGTTTTTT	TRBV6-5	few	TRBJ1-4	NA
CASSEAPGMYYGYTF	TGTGCCAGCAGTGAAGCGCCAGGGATGTACTATGGCTACACCTTC	TRBV2	few	TRBJ1-2	NA
CAIQGQGGEQYF	TGTGCCATCCAGGGACAGGGGGGGGAGCAGTACTTC	TRBV28	few	TRBJ2-7	TRBD1
CASSQAVPQGAYYGYTF	TGCGCCAGCAGCCAAGCGGTCCCCCAGGGGGCGTACTATGGCTACACCTTC	TRBV4-3	NA	TRBJ1-2	TRBD1
CASSLSAPRVAGVREQFF	TGTGCCAGCAGTTTATCGGCCCCAAGGGTAGCGGGAGTGCGTGAGCAGTTCTTC	TRBV28	once	TRBJ2-1	TRBD2
CASGGMKGTEAFF	TGTGCCAGCGGGGGGATGAAGGGGACTGAAGCTTTCTTT	TRBV28	NA	TRBJ1-1	NA
CASRGDTPYGEQYF	TGTGCCAGCAGGGGGGACACCCCCTACGGGGAGCAGTACTTC	TRBV2	NA	TRBJ2-7	NA
CASSLDGSENSPLHF	TGTGCCAGCAGCTTAGACGGGTCGGAAAATTCACCCCTCCACTTT	TRBV7-9	NA	TRBJ1-6	NA
CASSWGQGAITSQDF	NA	TRBV5-5	NA	TRBJ2-7	NA
CASSMGVSYTF	TGTGCCAGTAGTATGGGAGTTAGCTACACCTTC	TRBV19	NA	TRBJ1-2	NA
CASSLDIGELFF	TGCGCCAGCAGCTTGGATATCGGGGAGCTGTTTTTT	TRBV5-1	NA	TRBJ2-2	NA